This T cell receptor beta chain emerged from a study of T cell changes during pregnancy in multiple sclerosis (dated 2019 in TCRdb). Study-level background: Changes in the T cell repertoire over the course of pregnancy were examined in this study in women with multiple sclerosis.

Libraries were prepared through the immunoSEQ multiplex PCR assay. Not all clones reach the TCRdb copy of this immuneACCESS table, which keeps in-frame sequences only. Checked studies attribute under half of the gap to unresolved V genes and leave the rest unexplained. The sample has some 40,000 clones on record, 70% to 90% of them singletons. 4.1% of the sample comes from the top ten. As for this clone: What this receptor recognizes is not known. Base qualities are missing; no much larger clone stands one base away.

Trimming at the junction amounts to 4 bases on V and 5 bases on J, and the germline ends lie 3 bases apart. Per the germline V gene, LGHNA is the CDR1 and YNFKEQ is the CDR2. The CDR3 numbers 11 residues from cysteine through phenylalanine. CDR3 DNA is the only sequence kept; it has 33 bases, read in frame from the first base. The V and J genes are TRBV4-2 and TRBJ2-1, with the D gene too uncertain to name. The TCR sequence derives from a female donor with multiple sclerosis, enrolled in a pregnancy study. The sequenced sample was CD8+ T cells from peripheral blood mononuclear cells, obtained in the first trimester of pregnancy. Read as DNA, the sequence is TGTGCCAGCAGCCTAGACAATGAGCAGTTCTTC. Its protein is CASSLDNEQFF.